Listed here are 32 T cell receptor beta chains from one sample, sequenced in a study of Ad26.COV2.S vaccination and SARS-CoV-2 variants. The repertoire was sequenced with immunoSEQ multiplex PCR; TCRdb's copy has only in-frame clones and lacks some. Among nearly 400,000 clones, around nine tenths were seen once, and the ten largest hold under 2%. As for treatment: about 20 received Ad26.COV2.S at low or high dose, single or two shots; about 5 received placebo; per-sample allocation not given. On day 63 after the first injection, vaccine and placebo recipients gave samples. This specimen was peripheral blood, taken in a trial of Ad26.COV2.S vaccine versus placebo. The receptors stem from a person between 18 and 59 years old who received the Ad26.COV2.S COVID-19 vaccine or a placebo.

V and J are TRBV5-1 and TRBJ2-1, with 8 bases that match TRBD2. Germline V gene sequence: CDR1 SGHRS, CDR2 YFSETQ. CDR3 size: 13 residues. The V and J ends lost 0 bases and 16 bases, in that order; junction bases with no gene match: 9. The CDR3 sequence is CASSLDWTGGAFF. For the CDR3, the DNA is TGCGCCAGCAGCTTGGATTGGACGGGAGGGGCCTTCTTC.

The chain uses TRBV28 and TRBJ2-5; a weak D match, TRBD2 (6 bases). Deletions cut 6 bases from V and 0 bases from J, with 14 bases between. The CDR3 has 15 residues. Per the germline V gene, CDR1 is MDHEN and CDR2 is SYDVKM. The CDR3 spells CASSRLGTYQETQYF. For the CDR3, the DNA is TGTGCCAGCAGCCGCCTCGGGACTTACCAAGAGACCCAGTACTTC.

This sequence joins TRBV7-2 and TRBJ1-2, with 9 bases identical to TRBD1. V shed 3 bases and J 4 bases; nucleotides not matched to a gene: 9. Germline V lookup: CDR1 SGHTA, CDR2 FQGNSA. The CDR3 runs to 16 residues. Here the CDR3 DNA reads TGTGCCAGCAGCTTGGAATTACAGGGGGCTTCCTATGGCTACACCTTC. As protein: CASSLELQGASYGYTF.

The CDR3 region is CASSNSGSRTGELFF. DNA for the CDR3: TGTGCCAGCAGCAATAGCGGGAGTCGTACCGGGGAGCTGTTTTTT. J is TRBJ2-2 and V is TRBV9; the match to TRBD2 covers 9 bases. The V segment lost 4 bases and the J segment 5 bases; nucleotides outside the gene matches: 6. This CDR3 comprises 15 residues. Germline assignment: CDR1 SGDLS and CDR2 YYNGEE. The full variable domain, its missing parts supplied by reference TRBV9 and TRBJ2-2, is DSGVTQTPKHLITATGQRVTLRCSPRSGDLSVYWYQQSLDQGLQFLIQYYNGEERAKGNILERFSAQQFPDLHSELNLSSLELGDSALYFCASSNSGSRTGELFFGEGSRLTVL.

The chain combines TRBV11-2 with TRBJ1-3, with D possibly being TRBD1 (6 bases). The V end lost 2 bases, the J end lost 2 bases, and 10 bases lay between the germline ends. Germline-derived CDR1 and CDR2 are SGHAT and FQNNGV. The CDR3 sequence is 15 residues long. CDR3 amino acids: CASSLSGGPGNTIYF. The DNA of the CDR3 is TGTGCCAGCAGCTTAAGTGGGGGGCCTGGAAACACCATATATTTT. Together with reference TRBV11-2 and TRBJ1-3, the CDR3 gives the full variable domain: EAGVAQSPRYKIIEKRQSVAFWCNPISGHATLYWYQQILGQGPKLLIQFQNNGVVDDSQLPKDRFSAERLKGVDSTLKIQPAKLEDSAVYLCASSLSGGPGNTIYFGEGSWLTVV.

The chain has TRBV28 and TRBJ1-3, with D maybe TRBD1 (6 bases). The germline V and J ends were trimmed by 1 base and 4 bases, with 14 bases remaining between them. This CDR3 is 16 amino acids long. Germline CDR1 MDHEN, CDR2 SYDVKM. The CDR3 protein is CASSLSSGGPGNTIYF. In DNA, the CDR3 is TGTGCCAGCAGTTTATCCTCCGGGGGGCCCGGAAACACCATATATTTT.

V usage is TRBV27 and J usage is TRBJ2-1, with 10 bases matching TRBD2. V shed 7 bases, J shed 2 bases, and the junction held 8 bases outside the gene matches. CDR3 length equals 16 residues. Germline CDR1 reads MNHEY; CDR2 reads SMNVEV (reference sequence). The CDR3 sequence is CASTPPAGGAYNEQFF. DNA of the CDR3: TGTGCCAGCACTCCACCAGCGGGAGGGGCCTACAATGAGCAGTTCTTC.

V gene TRBV9 combines with J gene TRBJ2-3; weak D call: TRBD2 (5 bases). Germline assignment: CDR1 SGDLS and CDR2 YYNGEE. This CDR3 is 17 amino acids long. The ends were cut back, 0 bases at V and 6 bases at J, with 20 bases in the middle. CDR3 bases: TGTGCCAGCAGCGTAGCCCCCCCACCAGCCCCGGGGGATACGCAGTATTTT. Translated, it gives CASSVAPPPAPGDTQYF. Using reference TRBV9 and TRBJ2-3 for the parts outside the CDR3, the full variable domain is DSGVTQTPKHLITATGQRVTLRCSPRSGDLSVYWYQQSLDQGLQFLIQYYNGEERAKGNILERFSAQQFPDLHSELNLSSLELGDSALYFCASSVAPPPAPGDTQYFGPGTRLTVL.

The genes are TRBV28 and TRBJ2-1, with TRBD2 matching 10 bases. This CDR3 contains 17 residues. The V and J ends lost 2 bases and 3 bases, in that order; junction bases with no gene match: 7. Germline-derived CDR1 and CDR2 are MDHEN and SYDVKM. CDR3 region: CASSLPLLAGVYNEQFF. The CDR3 DNA sequence: TGTGCCAGCAGTTTACCACTCCTAGCGGGAGTCTACAATGAGCAGTTCTTC.

This rearrangement joins TRBV24-1 to TRBJ2-1; D might be TRBD2 (5 bases). The V gene lost 9 bases and the J gene lost 4 bases, with 6 bases spanning the gap. Germline loops: CDR1 KGHDR, CDR2 SFDVKD. The CDR3 covers 11 residues. This CDR3 is CATQRYNEQFF. The CDR3 DNA reads as TGTGCCACCCAGCGGTACAATGAGCAGTTCTTC.

The V and J genes are TRBV19 and TRBJ2-3; 10 bases match TRBD2. Germline V lookup: CDR1 LNHDA, CDR2 SQIVND (reference sequence). The J segment lost 4 bases and the V segment lost 7 bases, leaving 5 bases of the junction unmatched. This CDR3 region has 14 residues. CDR3 amino acids: CASKREGRSDTQYF. The CDR3 nucleotides read TGTGCCAGTAAGCGGGAGGGCCGGTCAGATACGCAGTATTTT.

This chain joins TRBV3-1 (or the pseudogene TRBV3-2) and TRBJ1-5; D remains unclear. This CDR3 contains 15 residues. V was cut by 0 bases and J by 7 bases, with 13 bases left in between. Germline CDR1 reads LGHDT; CDR2 reads YNNKEL (reference sequence). CDR3 sequence reads: CASSQDGLIGQPQHF. Here the CDR3 DNA reads TGTGCCAGCAGCCAAGATGGTCTGATTGGGCAGCCCCAGCATTTT.

The chain couples TRBV29-1 to TRBJ2-7; D might be TRBD1 (5 bases). Germline lookup yields CDR1 SQVTM and CDR2 ANQGSEA. This CDR3 comprises 12 residues. The ends were cut back, 6 bases at V and 3 bases at J, with 12 bases in the middle. CDR3 amino acids: CSVTGNYYEQYF. The CDR3 DNA sequence: TGCAGCGTAACAGGAAATTACTACGAGCAGTACTTC.

J is TRBJ2-5 and V is TRBV5-1, with D hard to call. CDR1 is SGHRS and CDR2 is YFSETQ in the germline V gene. V was pared by 3 bases and J by 2 bases, with 17 bases between. The CDR3 spans 16 residues. CDR3 protein: CASSYTSTQGQETQYF. The CDR3 bases are TGCGCCAGCAGCTACACCTCAACCCAAGGACAAGAGACCCAGTACTTC.

This rearrangement joins TRBV5-1 to TRBJ2-1; TRBD2 aligns across 8 bases. In germline, CDR1 is SGHRS, CDR2 YFSETQ. J gave up 5 bases and V 2 bases, and 6 bases lay outside the gene matches. The CDR3 contains 15 residues. Here the CDR3 DNA reads TGCGCCAGCAGCTTCTCCCGGGGGGGAAACAATGAGCAGTTCTTC. Its protein is CASSFSRGGNNEQFF.

This clone was counted once. V gene TRBV6-5 combines with J gene TRBJ2-3; TRBD1 matches at 7 bases. The V segment lost 6 bases and the J segment 7 bases; nucleotides outside the gene matches: 10. This CDR3 has 14 residues. Per germline, CDR1 MNHEY and CDR2 SVGAGI. The CDR3 spells CASRLDRAAHTQYF. In DNA, the CDR3 is TGTGCCAGCAGACTAGACAGGGCTGCACATACGCAGTATTTT.

This clone was seen just once. This chain links TRBV29-1 with TRBJ1-2, with D unresolved. Germline CDR1 reads SQVTM; CDR2 reads ANQGSEA. The germline V and J ends were trimmed by 6 bases and 6 bases, with 20 bases remaining between them. CDR3 length equals 14 residues. Here the CDR3 DNA reads TGCAGCGTCCTATCCTCCCCGGTTGGGAATGGCTACACCTTC. This codes for CSVLSSPVGNGYTF. Full variable domain (remainder filled in from reference TRBV29-1 and TRBJ1-2): SAVISQKPSRDICQRGTSLTIQCQVDSQVTMMFWYRQQPGQSLTLIATANQGSEATYESGFVIDKFPISRPNLTFSTLTVSNMSPEDSSIYLCSVLSSPVGNGYTFGSGTRLTVV.

This chain links TRBV28 with TRBJ1-1; D is unresolved. The germline CDR1 and CDR2 sequences are MDHEN and SYDVKM. V shed 3 bases and J shed 0 bases, with 5 bases lying between them. CDR3 length: 13 residues. The CDR3 DNA reads as TGTGCCAGCAGTTTCGCCGTGAACACTGAAGCTTTCTTT. Amino acids: CASSFAVNTEAFF.

The rearrangement uses TRBV18 and TRBJ1-4; D remains ambiguous. Germline loops: CDR1 KGHSH, CDR2 LQKENI. The CDR3 loop spans 13 amino acids. V lost 2 bases and J lost 6, with 7 bases in between. CDR3 coding DNA: TGTGCCAGCTCACCAATAGGAGATGAAAAACTGTTTTTT. It specifies CASSPIGDEKLFF. The full variable domain, in which reference TRBV18 and TRBJ1-4 provide the parts outside the CDR3, is NAGVMQNPRHLVRRRGQEARLRCSPMKGHSHVYWYRQLPEEGLKFMVYLQKENIIDESGMPKERFSAEFPKEGPSILRIQQVVRGDSAAYFCASSPIGDEKLFFGSGTQLSVL.

A single count supports this clone. This rearrangement joins TRBV27 to TRBJ2-3; 12 nucleotides align to TRBD2. The V gene's germline CDR1 is MNHEY and CDR2 SMNVEV (reference sequence). This CDR3 contains 16 residues. V trimming: 5 bases; J trimming: 4 bases; junction bases outside the gene matches: 7. CDR3 DNA sequence: TGTGCCAGCAGTCCCCGACTAGCGGGAGACGCAGATACGCAGTATTTT. It is translated as CASSPRLAGDADTQYF.

This chain joins TRBV5-1 and TRBJ2-7; perhaps TRBD2 as D (6 bases). CDR1 and CDR2 from the germline V gene are SGHRS and YFSETQ. The CDR3 spans 15 residues. V was shortened by 0 bases and J by 4 bases, with 14 bases between the two germline ends. DNA of the CDR3: TGCGCCAGCAGCTTGGCGGGGGATCCGCTGTACGAGCAGTACTTC. It specifies CASSLAGDPLYEQYF.

This clone has more than one count but fewer than ten. This sequence joins TRBV12-3 or TRBV12-4 and TRBJ1-3; D remains ambiguous. V lost 8 bases to trimming and J lost 0 bases, with 8 bases between them. This CDR3 is 13 amino acids long. CDR3 in DNA: TGTGCCAGCCGCTGGGACTCTGGAAACACCATATATTTT. Residues: CASRWDSGNTIYF.

CDR3 bases: TGTGCCAGCAGCTGGAACCCCGGGACACCCAACTATGGCTACACCTTC. Protein product: CASSWNPGTPNYGYTF. The rearrangement joins TRBV7-2 to TRBJ1-2, with D possibly matching TRBD1 (6 bases). This CDR3 comprises 16 residues. CDR1 and CDR2 (germline): SGHTA, FQGNSA. Between the trimmed V and J ends, which lost 4 bases and 2 bases, there was a span of 17 bases. Using reference TRBV7-2 and TRBJ1-2 for the parts outside the CDR3, the full variable domain is GAGVSQSPSNKVTEKGKDVELRCDPISGHTALYWYRQSLGQGLEFLIYFQGNSAPDKSGLPSDRFSAERTGGSVSTLTIQRTQQEDSAVYLCASSWNPGTPNYGYTFGSGTRLTVV.

V is TRBV6-5 and J is TRBJ1-2; a possible D gene is TRBD1 (6 bases). Germline-derived CDR1 and CDR2 are MNHEY and SVGAGI. V lost 7 bases and J lost 3, with 18 bases in between. The CDR3 is made up of 15 amino acids. CDR3 protein: CASTRMGGLDYGYTF. CDR3 sequence (DNA): TGTGCCAGCACTCGCATGGGGGGGCTCGACTATGGCTACACCTTC.

The V call is TRBV14, the J call TRBJ1-1; D not resolved. This CDR3 has 14 amino acids. Trimming cost V 7 bases and J 7 bases, with 19 bases left between them. Germline lookup yields CDR1 SGHDN and CDR2 FVKESK. The DNA of the CDR3 is TGTGCCAGCAACCGCGGATACGGGTTAGGTGAAGCTTTCTTT. Amino acid sequence: CASNRGYGLGEAFF.

This chain links TRBV2 with TRBJ2-1, with D maybe TRBD2 (5 bases). This CDR3 spans 12 amino acids. The germline V gene has CDR1 SNHLY and CDR2 FYNNEI. V lost 7 bases to trimming and J lost 4 bases, with 8 bases between them. CDR3 sequence (DNA): TGTGCCAGCACGGGAACTTACAATGAGCAGTTCTTC. Protein: CASTGTYNEQFF. Drawing the rest from reference TRBV2 and TRBJ2-1, the complete variable domain is EPEVTQTPSHQVTQMGQEVILRCVPISNHLYFYWYRQILGQKVEFLVSFYNNEISEKSEIFDDQFSVERPDGSNFTLKIRSTKLEDSAMYFCASTGTYNEQFFGPGTRLTVL.

V usage is TRBV7-9 and J usage is TRBJ2-7; 7 positions match TRBD1. The CDR3 loop spans 16 amino acids. V shed 4 bases and J 0 bases; nucleotides not matched to a gene: 9. In germline, CDR1 is SEHNR, CDR2 FQNEAQ (reference sequence). The CDR3 DNA sequence: TGTGCCAGCAGCTCAAACCGGGACAGAAGCTCCTACGAGCAGTACTTC. It codes for CASSSNRDRSSYEQYF.

The V and J genes are TRBV7-2 and TRBJ2-1; no clear D gene. Looked up from germline, CDR1 is SGHTA and CDR2 is FQGNSA. This CDR3 has 14 residues. With 5 bases removed from V and 7 bases from J, the gap between germline ends came to 15 bases. This CDR3 reads CASSRPYSANEQFF. The DNA of the CDR3 is TGTGCCAGCAGCCGCCCCTACAGCGCAAATGAGCAGTTCTTC.

The chain links TRBV2 to TRBJ2-2, with 7 bases aligning to TRBD1. Trimming at V came to 6 bases and at J to 1 base, leaving 2 bases not matched to a gene. Germline V gene lookup returns CDR1 SNHLY and CDR2 FYNNEI. The CDR3 spans 14 residues. CDR3 amino acids: CASRRQGNTGELFF. The CDR3 nucleotides are TGTGCCAGCAGAAGACAGGGGAACACCGGGGAGCTGTTTTTT.

The rearrangement joins TRBV2 to TRBJ2-1, with a possible D match to TRBD1 (6 bases). V lost 8 bases, J lost 5 bases, and 16 bases lay in between. CDR3 length: 14 residues. Germline CDR1 reads SNHLY; CDR2 reads FYNNEI. CDR3 protein: CASRGQWQNNEQFF. The CDR3, as DNA: TGTGCCAGCCGGGGACAATGGCAAAACAATGAGCAGTTCTTC.

V gene TRBV4-3 combines with J gene TRBJ1-3; D gene ambiguous. V was clipped by 1 base and J by 0 bases, with 10 bases between them. Germline V gives CDR1 LGHNA, CDR2 YSLEER. The CDR3 covers 16 residues. DNA for the CDR3: TGCGCCAGCAGCCAAGTTCGGACCCACTCTGGAAACACCATATATTTT. This gives the protein CASSQVRTHSGNTIYF.

This sequence joins TRBV24-1 and TRBJ2-7; 7 nucleotides align to TRBD2. V trimming: 4 bases; J trimming: 7 bases; junction bases outside the gene matches: 6. Germline assignment: CDR1 KGHDR and CDR2 SFDVKD. The CDR3 length is 13 residues. CDR3 in amino acids: CATSDRRGSEQYF. The CDR3 DNA reads as TGTGCCACCAGTGACAGGCGGGGGAGTGAGCAGTACTTC.